This T cell receptor beta chain was documented in a study of cytomegalovirus exposure and HLA in healthy donors. Overall study context: HLA-typed donors were the source of approximately 80 million unique TCRs held in an early data release. General observations from the study: Sequencing likely caused a cluster of highly shared sequence variants. Data from an earlier analysis indicated that most TCR beta V segments were productive either about 87% or about 30% of the time. Investigators reported 150 to 200 TCR beta chains as tied to cytomegalovirus.

Concerning this clone itself: The antigen remains undetermined.

This CDR3 has 20 amino acids. The junction had 16 bases not matched to a gene; V was cut back by 0 bases and J by 4 bases. Germline V CDR1 and CDR2: LGHNA, YNFKEQ. The PCR contained 60 Vbeta and 13 Jbeta primers. Libraries were prepared by immunoSEQ multiplex PCR; TCRdb keeps only in-frame clonotypes and omits some of them. The sample lists over 150,000 clones, under 85% seen once, with under 5.5% in the top ten. The chain recombines TRBV4-2 with TRBJ1-3, with 9 bases fitting TRBD1. Sample: PBMCs. The sequence derives from a woman younger than 35 in good health and CMV-seropositive. CDR3 nucleotides: TGTGCCAGCAGCCAAGATTGGACAGGGGCCGGGGACTCTTGGGGAAACACCATATATTTT. Translation: CASSQDWTGAGDSWGNTIYF.